This is a list of T cell receptor beta chains from one sample in a study of cytomegalovirus exposure and HLA in healthy donors. TCRdb keeps only in-frame clones here, not all; method: immunoSEQ multiplex PCR. This repertoire shows 160,000 or so clones, less than 90% found once; its top ten account for roughly 10%. The sequenced sample consisted of PBMCs. The receptors here all came from a man younger than 40 in good health and CMV-seropositive. Both conserved end residues are part of each CDR3. Clone size is given for some rows only: seen once, a few or many times, or a class if the clone is expanded.

>TRBV28|TRBJ2-7|-
CASRGTGTSLGIGYYEQYF
>TRBV19|TRBJ1-3|-
CASSLVASSGNTIYF
>TRBV5-1|TRBJ1-1|-
CASSLIGGATEAFF
>TRBV2|TRBJ2-7|once
CASRGTSGTYEQYF
>TRBV13|TRBJ2-3|-
CASSLGRDPGTQYF
>TRBV7-7|TRBJ2-5|-
CASSLDRDETQYF
>TRBV5-1|TRBJ2-7|-
CASSLTGSTYEQYF
>TRBV6-1|TRBJ2-1|-
CASSERALGGRSYNEQFF
>TRBV29-1|TRBJ2-7|once
CSVQGGSLSYEQYF
>TRBV29-1|TRBJ2-1|-
CSSRLAGQGEQFF
>TRBV19|TRBJ2-5|-
CASSTTGLQETQYF
>TRBV7-3|TRBJ2-3|-
CASSSKRGSSRDTTDTQYF
>TRBV6-1|TRBJ1-2|few
CASSGQKGYTF
>TRBV28|TRBJ1-2|many
CASRLTTPTGNRPPNYGYTF
>TRBV19|TRBJ2-7|-
CASNSPGDSSYEQYF
>TRBV30|TRBJ1-1|-
CAWSVSAGSEAFF
>TRBV4-3|TRBJ1-4|-
CASSQGRGGRPNEKLFF
>TRBV11-2|TRBJ2-7|-
CASSLVGGISYEQYF
>TRBV7-2|TRBJ1-5|-
CASSLGTDTPSQPQHF
>TRBV13|TRBJ2-2|-
CASSPLDGGYTGELFF
>TRBV7-3|TRBJ1-6|-
CASSPGQGNSPLHF
>TRBV30|TRBJ2-1|-
CAWIPGYNEQFF
>TRBV10-1|TRBJ2-7|few
CGVAGEGVNEQYF
>TRBV2|TRBJ1-6|-
CASKERQGEPNSPLHF
>TRBV4-1|TRBJ2-5|-
CASSQDPGVQETQYF
>TRBV5-1|TRBJ2-3|-
CASSFYGLADSTDTQYF
>TRBV7-3|TRBJ2-1|-
CASSRTGGSSYNEQFF
>TRBV6-5|TRBJ1-3|once
CASSYSNGGNTIYF
>TRBV5-1|TRBJ2-1|-
CASSLGGTGGINEQFF
>TRBV7-2|TRBJ2-7|-
CASSLDLRGGYEQYF
>TRBV5-1|TRBJ2-1|-
CASSLPSSYNEQFF
>TRBV9|TRBJ2-7|-
CASSVGAADEQYF
>TRBV7-2|TRBJ2-5|few
CASSRTSGEETQYF
>TRBV6-5|TRBJ2-7|-
CASTPFRDRGYEQYF
>TRBV7-3|TRBJ2-2|few
CASSDARIGTGELFF
>TRBV27|TRBJ2-3|-
CAAGLDTQYF
>TRBV6-6|TRBJ1-5|-
CASSLDRGNQPQHF
>TRBV19|TRBJ1-5|-
CASRQGYGGNQPQHF
>TRBV5-3|TRBJ2-1|-
CARSPGLASNEQFF
>TRBV6-6|TRBJ2-2|-
CASRDRVDKGELFF
>TRBV5-6|TRBJ2-7|-
CASSSEREGTYEQYF
>TRBV2|TRBJ2-2|-
CASSEAPVTANTGELFF
>TRBV4-1|TRBJ2-6|-
CASSQVMGATGANVLTF
>TRBV19|TRBJ1-5|-
CASRDRGHSQPQHF
>TRBV9|TRBJ2-7|-
CASSLLPGGRYEQYF
>TRBV13|TRBJ2-7|-
CASSPRGSQEQYF
>TRBV29-1|TRBJ2-7|-
CSVEAPRGAGASGGQYF
>TRBV28|TRBJ2-7|-
CASSLGLAPYEQYF
>TRBV25-1|TRBJ2-4|-
CASSGATPKNIQYF
>TRBV25-1|TRBJ2-7|few
CASSAGQGRDEQYF
>TRBV19|TRBJ2-3|once
CASSIRQGADTQYF
>TRBV30|TRBJ1-1|few
CACGRAVEAFF